The rows below give T cell receptor beta chains drawn from one sample of a study of T cell repertoires in cytomegalovirus infection. TCRdb recomputed calls from the reads with MiXCR, one row per CDR3 protein. The data show a few hundred thousand distinct CDR3 sequences, with around 40% seen just once and around 48% held by the top ten. Their antigens are not known. Sequenced here: cultured PBMCs, sampled from culture after CMV antigen stimulation. The source of these receptors is a human donor in good health (CMV status not recorded). Some clones in this sample may be carry-over from other donors' samples. The CDR3 runs from the conserved cysteine through the conserved F or W. Each record gives: V gene, J gene, CDR3 protein.

TRBV6-6,TRBJ2-3,CASSYSASGSGSDTQYF
TRBV12-3/TRBV12-4,TRBJ2-3,CASRSDSTDTQYF
TRBV27,TRBJ1-6,CASNGQGLGSPLHF
TRBV12-3/TRBV12-4,TRBJ2-1,CASTRAGTNYF
TRBV7-9,TRBJ2-7,CASSLPRQVASRREQYF
TRBV5-8,TRBJ1-3,CASSLGTLVGNTIYF
TRBV6-1,TRBJ2-3,CASSDTEYF
TRBV10-1,TRBJ2-3,CASSETGPDTQYF
TRBV19,TRBJ1-1,CASMGQGENTEAFF
TRBV11-3,TRBJ2-1,CASSLGDSFEQFF
TRBV10-3,TRBJ1-1,CAIRNNRDTEAFF
TRBV7-2,TRBJ1-5,CASSHRGREKSQHF
TRBV27,TRBJ1-6,CASSSRDRNNSPLHF
TRBV12-3/TRBV12-4,TRBJ1-4,CASSPFTGLNEKLFF
TRBV7-2,TRBJ1-6,CASSPRGVVSPLHF
TRBV20-1,TRBJ2-5,CSASPSGIRETQYF
TRBV7-9,TRBJ2-5,CASSPTAIKTQYF
TRBV7-2,TRBJ1-2,CASSLTAYGYTF
TRBV27,TRBJ2-1,CASSLDKLSYNEQFF
TRBV7-2,TRBJ1-4,CASSPDGNFEKLFF
TRBV2,TRBJ2-3,CASSVATDTDTQYF
TRBV6-2/TRBV6-3,TRBJ1-5,CASSYTRGGQPQHF
TRBV7-2,TRBJ1-1,CASSLSTGVTEAFF